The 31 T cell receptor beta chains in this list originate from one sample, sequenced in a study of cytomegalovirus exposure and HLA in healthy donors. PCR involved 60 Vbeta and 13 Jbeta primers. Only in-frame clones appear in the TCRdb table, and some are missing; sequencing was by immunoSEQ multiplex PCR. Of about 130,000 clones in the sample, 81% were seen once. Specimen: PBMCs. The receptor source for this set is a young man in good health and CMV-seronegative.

The CDR3 DNA follows: TGTGCCAGCAGCTTATCTCTTGGGACATTTCATGAAGCTTTCTTT. Protein sequence: CASSLSLGTFHEAFF. The chain joins TRBV7-8 to TRBJ1-1; maybe TRBD1 (6 bases). The CDR3 is made up of 15 amino acids. V was cut by 2 bases and J by 7 bases, with 17 bases left in between. Germline V CDR1 and CDR2: SGHVS, FQNEAQ.

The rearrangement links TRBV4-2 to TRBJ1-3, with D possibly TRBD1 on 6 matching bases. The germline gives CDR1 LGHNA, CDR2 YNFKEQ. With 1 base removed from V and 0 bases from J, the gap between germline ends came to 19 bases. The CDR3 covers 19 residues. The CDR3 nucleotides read TGTGCCAGCAGCCAAGGGCTTTGGGCCAGGGGTATCTCTGGAAACACCATATATTTT. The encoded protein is CASSQGLWARGISGNTIYF.

CDR3 in DNA: TGCGCCAGCAGCTTGGGACCGCGGACCGGGGGGAACACTGAAGCTTTCTTT. This translates into CASSLGPRTGGNTEAFF. V gene TRBV5-1 combines with J gene TRBJ1-1; D is possibly TRBD1 (5 bases). Trimming cost V 0 bases and J 1 base, with 16 bases left between them. Germline V CDR1 and CDR2: SGHRS, YFSETQ. The CDR3 consists of 17 residues.

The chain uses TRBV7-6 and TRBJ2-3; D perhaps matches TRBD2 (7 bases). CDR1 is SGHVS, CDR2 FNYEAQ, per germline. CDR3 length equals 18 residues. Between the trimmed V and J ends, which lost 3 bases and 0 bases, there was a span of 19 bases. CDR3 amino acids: CASSLGRGGGTSTDTQYF. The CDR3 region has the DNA TGTGCCAGCAGCTTGGGTCGAGGGGGGGGAACTAGCACAGATACGCAGTATTTT.

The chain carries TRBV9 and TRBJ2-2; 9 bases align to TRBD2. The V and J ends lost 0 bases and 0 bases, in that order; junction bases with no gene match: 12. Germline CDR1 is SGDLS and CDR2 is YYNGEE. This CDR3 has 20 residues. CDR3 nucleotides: TGTGCCAGCAGCGTAGCAGTCTCGAGGGAGCGGGGGGCGAACACCGGGGAGCTGTTTTTT. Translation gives CASSVAVSRERGANTGELFF.

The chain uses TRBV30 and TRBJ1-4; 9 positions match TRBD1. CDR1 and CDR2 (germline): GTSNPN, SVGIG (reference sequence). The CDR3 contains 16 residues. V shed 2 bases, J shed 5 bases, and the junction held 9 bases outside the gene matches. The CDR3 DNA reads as TGTGCCTGGAGTCCGGGACAGGGAAGGGAAAATGAAAAACTGTTTTTT. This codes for CAWSPGQGRENEKLFF.

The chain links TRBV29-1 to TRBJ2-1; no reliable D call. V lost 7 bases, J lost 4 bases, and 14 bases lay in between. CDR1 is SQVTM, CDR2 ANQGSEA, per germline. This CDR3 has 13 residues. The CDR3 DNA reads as TGCAGCGGGGTATTTCGGGTTTACAATGAGCAGTTCTTC. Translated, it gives CSGVFRVYNEQFF.

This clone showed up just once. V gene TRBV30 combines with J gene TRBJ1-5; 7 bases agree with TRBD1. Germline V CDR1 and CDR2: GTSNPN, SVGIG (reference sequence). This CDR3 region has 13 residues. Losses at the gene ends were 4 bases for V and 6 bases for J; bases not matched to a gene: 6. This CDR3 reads CAWTGGLSQPQHF. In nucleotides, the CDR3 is TGTGCCTGGACAGGGGGTTTGAGTCAGCCCCAGCATTTT.

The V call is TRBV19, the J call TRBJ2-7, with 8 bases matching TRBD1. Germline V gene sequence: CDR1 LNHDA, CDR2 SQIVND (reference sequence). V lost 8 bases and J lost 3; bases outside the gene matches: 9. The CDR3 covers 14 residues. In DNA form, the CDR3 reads TGTGCCAGTCGCCCGACAGGGGATATCTACGAGCAGTACTTC. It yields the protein CASRPTGDIYEQYF.

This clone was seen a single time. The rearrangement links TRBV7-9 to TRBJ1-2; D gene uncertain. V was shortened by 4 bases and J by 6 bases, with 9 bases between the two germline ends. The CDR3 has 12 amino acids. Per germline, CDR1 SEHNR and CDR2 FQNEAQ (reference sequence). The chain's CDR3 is CASSYTGDGYTF. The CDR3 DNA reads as TGTGCCAGCAGCTATACGGGTGATGGCTACACCTTC.

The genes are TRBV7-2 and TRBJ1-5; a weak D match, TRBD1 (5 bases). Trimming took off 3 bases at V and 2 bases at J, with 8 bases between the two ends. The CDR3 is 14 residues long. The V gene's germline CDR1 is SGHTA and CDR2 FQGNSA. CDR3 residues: CASSLGLRNQPQHF. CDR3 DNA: TGTGCCAGCAGCTTGGGACTGCGCAATCAGCCCCAGCATTTT.

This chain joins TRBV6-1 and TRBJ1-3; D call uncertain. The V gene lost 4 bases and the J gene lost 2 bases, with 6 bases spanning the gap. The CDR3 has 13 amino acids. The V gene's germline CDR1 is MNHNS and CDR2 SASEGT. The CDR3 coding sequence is TGTGCCAGCAGTGCCGGGACTGGAAACACCATATATTTT. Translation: CASSAGTGNTIYF.

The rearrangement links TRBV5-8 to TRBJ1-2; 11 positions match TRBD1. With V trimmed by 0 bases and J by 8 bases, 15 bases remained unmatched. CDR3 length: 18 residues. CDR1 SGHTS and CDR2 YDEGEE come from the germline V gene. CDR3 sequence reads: CASSLEGTGGLFRGGYTF. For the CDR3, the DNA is TGTGCCAGCAGCTTGGAGGGGACAGGGGGTCTTTTCCGGGGAGGCTACACCTTC.

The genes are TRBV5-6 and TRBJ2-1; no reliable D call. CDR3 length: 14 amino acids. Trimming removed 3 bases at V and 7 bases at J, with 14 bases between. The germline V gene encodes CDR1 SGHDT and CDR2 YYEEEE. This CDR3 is CASSSVAGSNEQFF. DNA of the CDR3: TGTGCCAGCAGCTCGGTCGCAGGCTCGAATGAGCAGTTCTTC.

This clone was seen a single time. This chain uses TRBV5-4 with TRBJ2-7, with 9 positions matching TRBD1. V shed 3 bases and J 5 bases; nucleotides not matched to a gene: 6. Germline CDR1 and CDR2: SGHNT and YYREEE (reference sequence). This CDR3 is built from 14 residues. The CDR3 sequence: CASSSRTGANEQYF. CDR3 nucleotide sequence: TGTGCCAGCAGCTCAAGGACAGGGGCGAACGAGCAGTACTTC. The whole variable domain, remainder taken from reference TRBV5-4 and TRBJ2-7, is ETGVTQSPTHLIKTRGQQVTLRCSSQSGHNTVSWYQQALGQGPQFIFQYYREEENGRGNFPPRFSGLQFPNYSSELNVNALELDDSALYLCASSSRTGANEQYFGPGTRLTVT.

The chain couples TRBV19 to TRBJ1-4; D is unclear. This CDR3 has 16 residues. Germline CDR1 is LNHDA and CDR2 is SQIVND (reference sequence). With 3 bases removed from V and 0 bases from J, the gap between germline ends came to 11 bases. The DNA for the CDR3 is TGTGCCAGTAGTATCAGGCTGTGGGCAACTAATGAAAAACTGTTTTTT. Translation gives CASSIRLWATNEKLFF.

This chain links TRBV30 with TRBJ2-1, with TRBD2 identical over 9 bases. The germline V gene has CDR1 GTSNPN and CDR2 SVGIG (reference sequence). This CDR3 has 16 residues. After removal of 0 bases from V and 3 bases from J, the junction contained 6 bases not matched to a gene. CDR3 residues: CAWSVGTSSLYNEQFF. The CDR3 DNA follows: TGTGCCTGGAGTGTAGGGACTAGCTCCCTCTACAATGAGCAGTTCTTC.

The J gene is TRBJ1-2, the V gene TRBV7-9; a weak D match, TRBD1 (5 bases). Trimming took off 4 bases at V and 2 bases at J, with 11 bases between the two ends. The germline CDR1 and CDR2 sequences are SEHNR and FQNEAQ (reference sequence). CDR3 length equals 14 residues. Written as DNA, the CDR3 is TGTGCCAGCAGCTATATGGGACTGAACTATGGCTACACCTTC. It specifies CASSYMGLNYGYTF. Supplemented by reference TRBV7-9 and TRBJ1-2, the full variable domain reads DTGVSQNPRHKITKRGQNVTFRCDPISEHNRLYWYRQTLGQGPEFLTYFQNEAQLEKSRLLSDRFSAERPKGSFSTLEIQRTEQGDSAMYLCASSYMGLNYGYTFGSGTRLTVV.

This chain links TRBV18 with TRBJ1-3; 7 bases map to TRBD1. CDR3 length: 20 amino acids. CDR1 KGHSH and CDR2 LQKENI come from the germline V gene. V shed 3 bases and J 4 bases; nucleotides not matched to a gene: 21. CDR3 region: CASSPDRTKRQGWKGNTIYF. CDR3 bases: TGTGCCAGCTCACCCGACCGCACCAAGCGACAGGGTTGGAAAGGAAACACCATATATTTT.

The CDR3 region has the DNA TGTGCCAGCAGTGAATATGGGACAGGGGGCGTGAGGGGCTACACCTTC. Its protein is CASSEYGTGGVRGYTF. The V gene is TRBV25-1, the J gene TRBJ1-2, with TRBD1 matching over 12 bases. With 0 bases clipped from V and 8 bases from J, the junction kept 7 bases outside the gene matches. Per germline, CDR1 MGHDK and CDR2 SYGVNS. The CDR3 covers 16 residues.

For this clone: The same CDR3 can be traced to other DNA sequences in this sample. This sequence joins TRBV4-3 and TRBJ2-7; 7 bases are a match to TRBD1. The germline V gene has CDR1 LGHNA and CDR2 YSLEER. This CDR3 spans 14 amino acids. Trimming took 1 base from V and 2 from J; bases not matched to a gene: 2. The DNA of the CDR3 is TGCGCCAGCAGCCAAGGGACAGGAACCTACGAGCAGTACTTC. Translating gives CASSQGTGTYEQYF.

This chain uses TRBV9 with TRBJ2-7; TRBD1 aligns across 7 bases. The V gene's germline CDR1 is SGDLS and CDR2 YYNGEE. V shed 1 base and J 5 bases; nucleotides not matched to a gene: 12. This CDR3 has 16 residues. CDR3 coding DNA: TGTGCCAGCAGCGTATCGGCCCGGGACAGTATCAACGAGCAGTACTTC. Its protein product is CASSVSARDSINEQYF.

The CDR3 region has the DNA TGCGCCAGCAGCCAAGACCCCGCAGGGGGTTCACCCCTCCACTTT. It translates to CASSQDPAGGSPLHF. This sequence joins TRBV4-3 and TRBJ1-6, with TRBD1 matching over 7 bases. J lost 9 bases, V lost 0 bases, and 5 bases had no gene match. Germline assignment: CDR1 LGHNA and CDR2 YSLEER. The CDR3 spans 15 residues.

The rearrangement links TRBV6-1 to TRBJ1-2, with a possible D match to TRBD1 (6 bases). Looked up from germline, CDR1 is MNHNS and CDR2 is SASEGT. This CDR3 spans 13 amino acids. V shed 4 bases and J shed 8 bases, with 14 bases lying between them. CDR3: CASSVGGSAGYTF. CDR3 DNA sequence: TGTGCCAGCAGTGTAGGGGGATCAGCGGGCTACACCTTC.

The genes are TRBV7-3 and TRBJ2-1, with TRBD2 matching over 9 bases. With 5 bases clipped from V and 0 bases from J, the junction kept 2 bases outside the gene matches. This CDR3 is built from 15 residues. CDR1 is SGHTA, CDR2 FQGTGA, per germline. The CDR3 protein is CASSTTSGSYNEQFF. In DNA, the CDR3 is TGTGCCAGCAGCACGACTAGCGGCTCCTACAATGAGCAGTTCTTC.

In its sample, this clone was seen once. The chain's CDR3 is CATSREGQNFYGYTF. For the CDR3, the DNA is TGTGCCACCAGCAGAGAGGGACAGAACTTCTATGGCTACACCTTC. This rearrangement joins TRBV15 to TRBJ1-2; 7 bases are a match to TRBD1. Germline-derived CDR1 and CDR2 are LNHNV and YYDKDF (reference sequence). J was trimmed by 4 bases and V by 0 bases; bases with no gene match: 5. The CDR3 covers 15 residues.

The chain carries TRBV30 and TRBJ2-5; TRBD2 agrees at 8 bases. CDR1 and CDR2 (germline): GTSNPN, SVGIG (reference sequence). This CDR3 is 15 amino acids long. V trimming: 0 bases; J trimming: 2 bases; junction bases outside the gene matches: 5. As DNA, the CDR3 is TGTGCCTGGAGTGTCCTCGGGGGGGTACAAGAGACCCAGTACTTC. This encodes CAWSVLGGVQETQYF.

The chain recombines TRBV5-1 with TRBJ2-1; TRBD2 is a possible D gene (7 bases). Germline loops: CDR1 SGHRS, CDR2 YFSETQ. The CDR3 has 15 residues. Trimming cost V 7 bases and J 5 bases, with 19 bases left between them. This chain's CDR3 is CASGGGEGRHNEQFF. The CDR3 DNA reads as TGCGCCAGCGGAGGGGGGGAGGGTAGGCACAATGAGCAGTTCTTC.

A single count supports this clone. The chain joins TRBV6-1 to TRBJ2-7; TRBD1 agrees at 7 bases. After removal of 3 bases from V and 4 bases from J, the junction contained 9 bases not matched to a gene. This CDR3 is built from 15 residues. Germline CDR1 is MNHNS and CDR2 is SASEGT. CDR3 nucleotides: TGTGCCAGCAGTGACCTAGGACAGGCGAGGTACGAGCAGTACTTC. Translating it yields CASSDLGQARYEQYF.

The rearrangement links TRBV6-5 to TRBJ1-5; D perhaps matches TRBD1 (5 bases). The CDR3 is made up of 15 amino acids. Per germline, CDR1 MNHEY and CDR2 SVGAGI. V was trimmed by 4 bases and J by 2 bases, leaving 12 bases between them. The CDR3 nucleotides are TGTGCCAGCAGTTTGGGGGAGGGAGGCAATCAGCCCCAGCATTTT. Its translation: CASSLGEGGNQPQHF.

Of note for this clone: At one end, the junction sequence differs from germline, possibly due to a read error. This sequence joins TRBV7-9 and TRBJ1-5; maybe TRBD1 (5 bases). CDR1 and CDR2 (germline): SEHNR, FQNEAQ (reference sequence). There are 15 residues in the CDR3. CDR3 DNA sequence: TGTTCCAGCAGCTTAGATGGCCAAAGGGGTCAGCCCCAGCATTTT. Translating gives CSSSLDGQRGQPQHF. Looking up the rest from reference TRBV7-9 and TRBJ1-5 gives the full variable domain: DTGVSQNPRHKITKRGQNVTFRCDPISEHNRLYWYRQTLGQGPEFLTYFQNEAQLEKSRLLSDRFSAERPKGSFSTLEIQRTEQGDSAMYLCSSSLDGQRGQPQHFGDGTRLSIL.